One sample yielded the 3 T cell receptor beta chains listed below, sequenced in a study of blood T cell repertoires in COVID-19. Data came from immunoSEQ multiplex PCR; TCRdb stores just in-frame clones and leaves some out. The table lists around 300,000 clones, around 83% of them singletons. The sequenced sample consisted of peripheral blood. Receptors originate from a young man with active or convalescent COVID-19.

The chain carries TRBV20-1 and TRBJ1-2; a weak D match, TRBD1 (5 bases). V shed 4 bases and J shed 1 base, with 10 bases lying between them. The germline V gene has CDR1 DFQATT and CDR2 SNEGSKA (reference sequence). The CDR3 extends over 13 amino acids. CDR3 sequence (DNA): TGCAGTGCTATTGACAGATTTAACTATGGCTACACCTTC. It is translated as CSAIDRFNYGYTF.

The chain is built from TRBV11-2 and TRBJ2-5; weak D call: TRBD1 (5 bases). The CDR3 length is 15 residues. CDR1 is SGHAT, CDR2 FQNNGV, per germline. Trimming pared 5 bases from V and 1 base from J, leaving 14 bases between. The CDR3 reads CASSPYPDSQETQYF. CDR3 sequence (DNA): TGTGCCAGCAGCCCCTACCCCGACAGCCAAGAGACCCAGTACTTC.

This clone has a handful of counts. The chain has TRBV4-1 and TRBJ2-1, with D perhaps TRBD2 (5 bases). Germline CDR1 and CDR2: MGHRA and YSYEKL. Between the trimmed V and J ends, which lost 4 bases and 1 base, there was a span of 8 bases. The CDR3 has 14 residues. CDR3 DNA: TGCGCCAGCAGCCGGGAGAGGTCCTACAATGAGCAGTTCTTC. Translation gives CASSRERSYNEQFF.